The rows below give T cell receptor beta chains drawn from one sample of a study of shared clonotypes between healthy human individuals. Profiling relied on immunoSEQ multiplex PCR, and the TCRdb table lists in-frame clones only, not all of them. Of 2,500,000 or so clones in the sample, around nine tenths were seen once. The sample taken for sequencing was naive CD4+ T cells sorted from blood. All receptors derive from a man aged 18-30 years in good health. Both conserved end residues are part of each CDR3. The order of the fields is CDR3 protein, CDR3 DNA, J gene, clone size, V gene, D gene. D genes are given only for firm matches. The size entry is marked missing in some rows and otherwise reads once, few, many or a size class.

cdr3_aa: CASSGQRERTYEQYF
cdr3_nt: TGTGCCAGCAGTGGCCAGCGGGAGAGGACCTACGAGCAGTACTTC
j_call: TRBJ2-7
clone_size: NA
v_call: TRBV6-5
d_call: TRBD2

cdr3_aa: CASSQGETGARTEAFF
cdr3_nt: TGCGCCAGCAGCCAAGGGGAGACAGGGGCGAGAACTGAAGCTTTCTTT
j_call: TRBJ1-1
clone_size: NA
v_call: TRBV4-1
d_call: TRBD1

cdr3_aa: CATSRTDRGEKLFF
cdr3_nt: TGTGCCACCAGCAGAACGGACAGGGGTGAAAAACTGTTTTTT
j_call: TRBJ1-4
clone_size: NA
v_call: TRBV15
d_call: TRBD1

cdr3_aa: CASSGPDRAPGNTIYF
cdr3_nt: TGTGCCAGCAGTGGCCCGGACAGAGCCCCTGGAAACACCATATATTTT
j_call: TRBJ1-3
clone_size: once
v_call: TRBV2
d_call: NA

cdr3_aa: CASSPLSDGTNYGYTF
cdr3_nt: TGTGCCAGCTCACCACTCTCTGACGGAACTAACTATGGCTACACCTTC
j_call: TRBJ1-2
clone_size: NA
v_call: TRBV18
d_call: NA

cdr3_aa: CASSRLGQGYSYEQYF
cdr3_nt: TGTGCCAGCTCACGACTGGGACAGGGATACTCCTACGAGCAGTACTTC
j_call: TRBJ2-7
clone_size: NA
v_call: TRBV18
d_call: TRBD1

cdr3_aa: CASSEIKDQPQHF
cdr3_nt: TGTGCCAGCAGCGAGATCAAGGATCAGCCCCAGCATTTT
j_call: TRBJ1-5
clone_size: NA
v_call: TRBV6-6
d_call: NA

cdr3_aa: CASTVSGANVLTF
cdr3_nt: TGTGCCAGTACTGTCTCTGGGGCCAACGTCCTGACTTTC
j_call: TRBJ2-6
clone_size: NA
v_call: TRBV19
d_call: NA

cdr3_aa: CASGTFYQPQHF
cdr3_nt: TGTGCCAGCGGGACGTTTTATCAGCCCCAGCATTTT
j_call: TRBJ1-5
clone_size: NA
v_call: TRBV6-1
d_call: NA

cdr3_aa: CSAGPGVPLHF
cdr3_nt: TGCAGTGCTGGCCCGGGGGTACCCCTCCACTTT
j_call: TRBJ1-6
clone_size: once
v_call: TRBV20-1
d_call: NA

cdr3_aa: CASQGFSGNTIYF
cdr3_nt: TGTGCCAGCCAGGGGTTCTCTGGAAACACCATATATTTT
j_call: TRBJ1-3
clone_size: NA
v_call: TRBV6-1
d_call: NA

cdr3_aa: CAWSVARGNYGYTF
cdr3_nt: TGTGCCTGGAGTGTTGCCAGGGGGAACTATGGCTACACCTTC
j_call: TRBJ1-2
clone_size: NA
v_call: TRBV30
d_call: TRBD1

cdr3_aa: CASSSSGSNTEAFF
cdr3_nt: TGTGCCAGCTCATCCTCCGGGTCGAACACTGAAGCTTTCTTT
j_call: TRBJ1-1
clone_size: once
v_call: TRBV18
d_call: NA

cdr3_aa: CASSSTPRTGDYEQYF
cdr3_nt: TGTGCCAGCAGTTCAACCCCGCGGACAGGAGACTACGAGCAGTACTTC
j_call: TRBJ2-7
clone_size: NA
v_call: TRBV27
d_call: TRBD1

cdr3_aa: CASSLGGDTEAFF
cdr3_nt: TGTGCCAGCAGCTTAGGGGGGGACACTGAAGCTTTCTTT
j_call: TRBJ1-1
clone_size: NA
v_call: TRBV7-9
d_call: NA

cdr3_aa: CASSSAGRRTSREAFF
cdr3_nt: TGTGCCAGCAGTTCTGCGGGGCGCCGTACTTCTCGCGAAGCTTTCTTT
j_call: TRBJ1-1
clone_size: NA
v_call: TRBV28
d_call: NA

cdr3_aa: CASMGTVSYEQYF
cdr3_nt: TGTGCCAGCATGGGGACAGTCTCCTACGAGCAGTACTTC
j_call: TRBJ2-7
clone_size: NA
v_call: TRBV6-5
d_call: TRBD1

cdr3_aa: CASRLAGYNEQFF
cdr3_nt: TGTGCCAGCCGACTAGCGGGCTACAATGAGCAGTTCTTC
j_call: TRBJ2-1
clone_size: NA
v_call: TRBV7-2
d_call: TRBD2

cdr3_aa: CASSLGTGAAETQYF
cdr3_nt: TGTGCCAGCAGCTTAGGGACAGGGGCCGCGGAGACCCAGTACTTC
j_call: TRBJ2-5
clone_size: NA
v_call: TRBV7-2
d_call: TRBD1

cdr3_aa: CASSPDRGQIVNTEAFF
cdr3_nt: TGTGCCAGCAGTCCGGACAGGGGGCAAATAGTGAACACTGAAGCTTTCTTT
j_call: TRBJ1-1
clone_size: NA
v_call: TRBV27
d_call: TRBD1

cdr3_aa: CASSFRGRDGYTF
cdr3_nt: TGTGCCAGCAGCTTCAGGGGGCGCGATGGCTACACCTTC
j_call: TRBJ1-2
clone_size: NA
v_call: TRBV11-2
d_call: TRBD1

cdr3_aa: CASSRDIYEQYF
cdr3_nt: TGTGCCAGCAGCAGGGACATCTACGAGCAGTACTTC
j_call: TRBJ2-7
clone_size: NA
v_call: TRBV5-6
d_call: NA

cdr3_aa: CASGLVQGAPELNYGYTF
cdr3_nt: TGTGCTAGTGGTTTGGTCCAGGGCGCGCCAGAGTTGAACTATGGCTACACCTTC
j_call: TRBJ1-2
clone_size: NA
v_call: TRBV12-5
d_call: NA

cdr3_aa: CASSHPSFEQYF
cdr3_nt: TGCGCCAGCAGTCACCCTTCTTTCGAGCAGTACTTC
j_call: TRBJ2-7
clone_size: NA
v_call: TRBV23-1
d_call: NA

cdr3_aa: CASTSGTGQGYTF
cdr3_nt: TGTGCCAGCACCTCCGGGACAGGGCAAGGCTACACCTTC
j_call: TRBJ1-2
clone_size: few
v_call: TRBV9
d_call: TRBD1

cdr3_aa: CASSYTGNEKLFF
cdr3_nt: TGTGCCAGCAGTTACACGGGTAATGAAAAACTGTTTTTT
j_call: TRBJ1-4
clone_size: NA
v_call: TRBV6-5
d_call: NA

cdr3_aa: CASSLALAENTEAFF
cdr3_nt: TGCGCCAGCAGCTTGGCCTTGGCGGAGAACACTGAAGCTTTCTTT
j_call: TRBJ1-1
clone_size: NA
v_call: TRBV5-1
d_call: NA

cdr3_aa: CASSLQGEDTQYF
cdr3_nt: TGTGCCAGCAGCTTACAGGGAGAAGATACGCAGTATTTT
j_call: TRBJ2-3
clone_size: NA
v_call: TRBV7-9
d_call: NA

cdr3_aa: CASALRDRVNSPLHF
cdr3_nt: TGTGCCAGCGCCCTCCGGGACAGAGTTAATTCACCCCTCCACTTT
j_call: TRBJ1-6
clone_size: NA
v_call: TRBV6-5
d_call: TRBD1

cdr3_aa: CASSQDFTSGRQTQYF
cdr3_nt: TGCGCCAGCAGCCAAGATTTCACTAGCGGGAGACAGACCCAGTACTTC
j_call: TRBJ2-5
clone_size: NA
v_call: TRBV4-1
d_call: TRBD2

cdr3_aa: CASSLEGRTYEQFF
cdr3_nt: TGCGCCAGCAGCTTGGAAGGCCGCACGTATGAGCAGTTCTTC
j_call: TRBJ2-1
clone_size: once
v_call: TRBV5-1
d_call: NA

cdr3_aa: CASSLNPSSSYNSPLHF
cdr3_nt: TGCGCCAGCAGCTTGAACCCCTCCAGCTCCTATAATTCACCCCTCCACTTT
j_call: TRBJ1-6
clone_size: NA
v_call: TRBV5-1
d_call: NA

cdr3_aa: CASRTGQLNTEAFF
cdr3_nt: TGTGCCAGCAGGACGGGACAGCTGAACACTGAAGCTTTCTTT
j_call: TRBJ1-1
clone_size: NA
v_call: TRBV28
d_call: TRBD1

cdr3_aa: CAWSGLMEEQFF
cdr3_nt: TGTGCCTGGAGTGGATTGATGGAGGAGCAGTTCTTC
j_call: TRBJ2-1
clone_size: NA
v_call: TRBV30
d_call: NA

cdr3_aa: CASRVRGQENRYEQYF
cdr3_nt: TGTGCCAGCAGAGTTAGGGGACAGGAGAATAGATACGAGCAGTACTTC
j_call: TRBJ2-7
clone_size: NA
v_call: TRBV21-1
d_call: NA

cdr3_aa: CASSLKGGRQPQHF
cdr3_nt: TGTGCCAGCAGCTTAAAAGGGGGCCGGCAGCCCCAGCATTTT
j_call: TRBJ1-5
clone_size: NA
v_call: TRBV11-2
d_call: TRBD1

cdr3_aa: CATSSGGPYNEQFF
cdr3_nt: TGCGCCACCAGTAGCGGGGGCCCCTACAATGAGCAGTTCTTC
j_call: TRBJ2-1
clone_size: NA
v_call: TRBV5-1
d_call: TRBD2

cdr3_aa: CASSQEWSAYQETQYF
cdr3_nt: TGTGCCAGCAGCCAAGAATGGTCCGCGTACCAAGAGACCCAGTACTTC
j_call: TRBJ2-5
clone_size: NA
v_call: TRBV14
d_call: NA

cdr3_aa: CASSVLGGDYNEQFF
cdr3_nt: TGTGCCAGCAGCGTACTTGGGGGGGACTACAATGAGCAGTTCTTC
j_call: TRBJ2-1
clone_size: NA
v_call: TRBV9
d_call: TRBD2

cdr3_aa: CASSPGGMSTEAFF
cdr3_nt: TGTGCCAGCTCACCAGGGGGGATGAGCACTGAAGCTTTCTTT
j_call: TRBJ1-1
clone_size: NA
v_call: TRBV18
d_call: NA

cdr3_aa: CASSCLSSGFSNTEAFF
cdr3_nt: TGTGCCAGCAGTTGCCTCAGCTCTGGCTTTTCGAACACTGAAGCTTTCTTT
j_call: TRBJ1-1
clone_size: NA
v_call: TRBV27
d_call: NA

cdr3_aa: CASSPVGTQGYGYTF
cdr3_nt: TGTGCCAGCAGTCCCGTAGGGACACAGGGCTATGGCTACACCTTC
j_call: TRBJ1-2
clone_size: NA
v_call: TRBV7-8
d_call: NA

cdr3_aa: CASSDRQGNTEQFF
cdr3_nt: TGTGCCAGCAGTGATCGGCAGGGGAATACTGAGCAGTTCTTC
j_call: TRBJ2-1
clone_size: NA
v_call: TRBV2
d_call: NA

cdr3_aa: CASGSRIRGRSIQYF
cdr3_nt: TGTGCCAGCGGGTCGCGTATAAGGGGGCGAAGCATTCAGTACTTC
j_call: TRBJ2-4
clone_size: NA
v_call: TRBV2
d_call: TRBD1

cdr3_aa: CASSDPTGIREQGYTF
cdr3_nt: TGTGCCAGCAGTGACCCGACAGGGATAAGAGAACAGGGCTACACCTTC
j_call: TRBJ1-2
clone_size: NA
v_call: TRBV25-1
d_call: TRBD1

cdr3_aa: CASSAHVATESYGYTF
cdr3_nt: TGTGCCAGCAGTGCTCATGTAGCTACAGAAAGCTATGGCTACACCTTC
j_call: TRBJ1-2
clone_size: NA
v_call: TRBV21-1
d_call: NA

cdr3_aa: CASSFPELVGGYTF
cdr3_nt: TGTGCCAGCAGCTTTCCCGAACTGGTGGGGGGCTACACCTTC
j_call: TRBJ1-2
clone_size: NA
v_call: TRBV5-6
d_call: NA